These T cell receptor beta chains were read from a single sample in a study of shared clonotypes between healthy human individuals. TCRdb keeps only in-frame clones here, not all; method: immunoSEQ multiplex PCR. The sample has 2.3 million or so clones, more than 85% seen once. Sequencing used naive CD4+ T cells from PBMCs. These receptors originate from a man between 18 and 29 years old in good health. Some clones in this sample may be carry-over from other donors' samples. CDR3s include the opening cysteine and the closing phenylalanine or tryptophan. The D gene is left open where the match is weak. The size field is filled for only some rows; it gives once, few, many or a size class.

TRBV5-4	TRBJ2-5	TRBD1	-	TGTGCCAGCAGCCCATCACTAGGGGGCGAGACCCAGTACTTC	CASSPSLGGETQYF
TRBV5-1	TRBJ2-2	-	-	TGCGCCAGCAGCTTGGGTCCGCTAAAGAACACCGGGGAGCTGTTTTTT	CASSLGPLKNTGELFF
TRBV27	TRBJ2-3	-	-	TGTGCCAGCAGTTTAAAAGGGGCACGCACAGATACGCAGTATTTT	CASSLKGARTDTQYF
TRBV9	TRBJ2-1	-	-	TGTGCCAGCAGCGTAGTCCCTAGCTCCTACAATGAGCAGTTCTTC	CASSVVPSSYNEQFF
TRBV28	TRBJ2-7	-	-	TGTGCCAGCAGTTTACCGTCGCCCCTCTACGAGCAGTACTTC	CASSLPSPLYEQYF
TRBV7-8	TRBJ2-7	-	-	TGTGCCAGCAGCTTATGGCAGGGCGCCTACGAGCAGTACTTC	CASSLWQGAYEQYF
TRBV30	TRBJ2-7	-	once	TGTGCCTGGAGCACGGGGATTCCCTACGAGCAGTACTTC	CAWSTGIPYEQYF
TRBV9	TRBJ1-2	-	-	TGTGCCAGCAGCGGGAGACAGCTTAACTATGGCTACACCTTC	CASSGRQLNYGYTF
TRBV29-1	TRBJ1-1	-	-	TGCAGCGCCCCCAGAAGGGGGACCTCGAACACTGAAGCTTTCTTT	CSAPRRGTSNTEAFF
TRBV7-3	TRBJ2-2	-	-	TGTGCCAGCAGCTTAATTCCAGTTTACACCGGGGAGCTGTTTTTT	CASSLIPVYTGELFF
TRBV5-4	TRBJ2-1	TRBD2	-	TGTGCCAGCAGCTCGACGACTAGCGGGAGGGCCCTTGGGTTCTTC	CASSSTTSGRALGFF
TRBV28	TRBJ2-3	-	-	TGTGCCAGCAGCCTTAGAGGCGGGACGGCAGATACGCAGTATTTT	CASSLRGGTADTQYF
TRBV5-5	TRBJ2-2	-	once	TGTGCCAGCAGCTCTTTGGGCACCGGGGAGCTGTTTTTT	CASSSLGTGELFF
TRBV18	TRBJ2-1	TRBD2	-	TGTGCCAGCTCACCAAGGGGCGGGAGGGACAATGAGCAGTTCTTC	CASSPRGGRDNEQFF
TRBV14	TRBJ2-3	TRBD1	-	TGTGCCAGCAGCCCATTATTTGGACAGGGATCGGGAACAGATACGCAGTATTTT	CASSPLFGQGSGTDTQYF
TRBV4-1	TRBJ1-5	-	-	TGCGCCAGCAGCCAACCCAGAGGGGTTGGGAGTAGCAATCAGCCCCAGCATTTT	CASSQPRGVGSSNQPQHF
TRBV27	TRBJ1-5	-	-	TGTGCCAGCAGTTTACCCCAGACCCACCCCAATCAGCCCCAGCATTTT	CASSLPQTHPNQPQHF
TRBV7-2	TRBJ1-1	-	-	TGTGCCAGCAGCTTACAGGGCGGCCGTAGGGCTTTCTTT	CASSLQGGRRAFF
TRBV9	TRBJ2-1	TRBD1	-	TGTGCCAGCAGCACCGGGACAGGAGCTTACAATGAGCAGTTCTTC	CASSTGTGAYNEQFF
TRBV5-1	TRBJ1-1	TRBD1	-	TGCGCCAGCAGCTCGGGACAGGACGGCGACACTGAAGCTTTCTTT	CASSSGQDGDTEAFF